The 13 T cell receptor beta chains reported below all come from one sample, sequenced in a study of cytomegalovirus exposure and HLA in healthy donors. With 60 Vbeta and 13 Jbeta primers, the PCR was carried out. The assay was immunoSEQ multiplex PCR, and TCRdb's table has in-frame clones only and misses some. The sample has 200,000 to 250,000 clones; 85% are singletons. Sequencing was carried out using PBMCs. The origin of the receptors is a human donor in good health.

This rearrangement joins TRBV5-6 to TRBJ2-2; the match to TRBD2 covers 11 bases. Germline-derived CDR1 and CDR2 are SGHDT and YYEEEE. V shed 4 bases, J shed 8 bases, and the junction held 7 bases outside the gene matches. The CDR3 runs to 15 residues. CDR3 protein: CASSSELAGDGELFF. DNA of the CDR3: TGTGCCAGCAGCAGCGAACTAGCGGGAGATGGGGAGCTGTTTTTT.

The chain carries TRBV13 and TRBJ2-1; 7 bases are shared with TRBD2. The germline CDR1 and CDR2 sequences are PRHDT and FYEKMQ (reference sequence). The length of the CDR3 is 12 residues. Trimming cost V 5 bases and J 7 bases; bases outside gene matches: 2. The CDR3 DNA sequence: TGTGCCAGCAGCGGGAGGGAAAATGAGCAGTTCTTC. Its translation is CASSGRENEQFF. The full variable domain, with the rest looked up from reference TRBV13 and TRBJ2-1, is AAGVIQSPRHLIKEKRETATLKCYPIPRHDTVYWYQQGPGQDPQFLISFYEKMQSDKGSIPDRFSAQQFSDYHSELNMSSLELGDSALYFCASSGRENEQFFGPGTRLTVL.

This chain uses TRBV2 with TRBJ2-7; a possible D gene is TRBD2 (5 bases). There are 13 residues in the CDR3. Between the trimmed V and J ends, which lost 6 bases and 9 bases, there was a span of 18 bases. CDR1 is SNHLY and CDR2 is FYNNEI in the germline V gene. The CDR3 protein is CASSPGLDRGQYF. As DNA, the CDR3 is TGTGCCAGCAGCCCGGGATTAGATCGAGGGCAGTACTTC.

The CDR3 loop reads CASSQALAGRQEQYF. CDR3 nucleotide sequence: TGTGCCAGCAGCCAGGCACTAGCGGGACGCCAAGAGCAGTACTTC. This chain connects TRBV14 to TRBJ2-7; 10 nucleotides match TRBD2. This CDR3 spans 15 amino acids. Germline V CDR1 and CDR2: SGHDN, FVKESK. The trim removed 3 bases at V and 7 bases at J, leaving 9 bases unmatched.

This sequence joins TRBV4-3 and TRBJ1-3, with TRBD1 matching over 7 bases. The ends lost 0 bases at V and 4 bases at J; junction bases unmatched: 3. The germline V gene has CDR1 LGHNA and CDR2 YSLEER. CDR3 length: 15 amino acids. The DNA for the CDR3 is TGCGCCAGCAGCCAAGAGACAGGGCGAGGAAACACCATATATTTT. Encoded protein: CASSQETGRGNTIYF.

This chain uses TRBV7-8 with TRBJ2-7, with D possibly matching TRBD2 (6 bases). Germline CDR1 reads SGHVS; CDR2 reads FQNEAQ. The CDR3 sequence is 14 residues long. V dropped 6 bases and J dropped 2 bases, with 14 bases sitting between them. CDR3 nucleotide sequence: TGTGCCAGCAGTCTAGGGACTGTGACCTACGAGCAGTACTTC. Its protein is CASSLGTVTYEQYF.

The chain links TRBV5-1 to TRBJ1-2, with D unclear. This CDR3 contains 12 residues. Deletions cut 4 bases from V and 4 bases from J, with 8 bases between. Germline CDR1 reads SGHRS; CDR2 reads YFSETQ. CDR3 protein: CASSTPGYGYTF. Written as DNA, the CDR3 is TGCGCCAGCAGCACCCCGGGCTATGGCTACACCTTC.

J is TRBJ1-2 and V is TRBV28, with TRBD1 identical over 8 bases. The CDR3 is 15 residues long. Germline trimming cut 1 base from V and 3 bases from J; bases unmatched to any gene: 4. From germline, CDR1 is MDHEN and CDR2 SYDVKM. This chain's CDR3 is CASSLSQGADYGYTF. CDR3 sequence (DNA): TGTGCCAGCAGTTTATCCCAGGGGGCCGACTATGGCTACACCTTC.

The V call is TRBV18, the J call TRBJ1-5; D possibly corresponds to TRBD1 (5 bases). Germline loops: CDR1 KGHSH, CDR2 LQKENI. V was cut by 0 bases and J by 2 bases, with 11 bases left in between. This CDR3 region has 16 residues. The CDR3 sequence is CASSPPGGVRNQPQHF. CDR3 in DNA: TGTGCCAGCTCACCACCGGGGGGAGTTCGCAATCAGCCCCAGCATTTT.

This chain joins TRBV19 and TRBJ2-5; 9 bases match TRBD2. Unmatched junction bases numbered 2, after V lost 3 bases and J lost 0 bases. This CDR3 has 15 amino acids. From germline, CDR1 is LNHDA and CDR2 SQIVND (reference sequence). Here the CDR3 reads CASSILAGYQETQYF. In DNA form, the CDR3 reads TGTGCCAGTAGTATTCTAGCGGGATACCAAGAGACCCAGTACTTC.

The rearrangement links TRBV29-1 to TRBJ1-5; possible D gene TRBD1, 5 bases. Looked up from germline, CDR1 is SQVTM and CDR2 is ANQGSEA. Trimming stripped 7 bases from V and 6 bases from J, with 16 bases between. The CDR3 has 13 residues. The DNA of the CDR3 is TGCAGCGCTTCGGGAGCGGGGGGTCAGCCCCAGCATTTT. Translated: CSASGAGGQPQHF.

V usage is TRBV19 and J usage is TRBJ1-1; D perhaps matches TRBD1 (5 bases). V was cut by 1 base and J by 3 bases, with 18 bases left in between. Germline V gene lookup returns CDR1 LNHDA and CDR2 SQIVND (reference sequence). This CDR3 is built from 17 residues. The chain's CDR3 is CASSIGLGGTDYTEAFF. The DNA of the CDR3 is TGTGCCAGTAGTATAGGGTTGGGGGGAACGGATTACACTGAAGCTTTCTTT. The full variable domain, its missing parts supplied by reference TRBV19 and TRBJ1-1, is DGGITQSPKYLFRKEGQNVTLSCEQNLNHDAMYWYRQDPGQGLRLIYYSQIVNDFQKGDIAEGYSVSREKKESFPLTVTSAQKNPTAFYLCASSIGLGGTDYTEAFFGQGTRLTVV.

The genes are TRBV7-3 and TRBJ2-7, with 11 nucleotides matching TRBD1. This CDR3 is 15 amino acids long. The J segment lost 6 bases and the V segment lost 2 bases, leaving 6 bases of the junction unmatched. Germline V gives CDR1 SGHTA, CDR2 FQGTGA. The CDR3 DNA sequence: TGTGCCAGCAGCTTACAGGGACAGGGGGGGGGCGAGCAGTACTTC. It encodes CASSLQGQGGGEQYF.